The 11 T cell receptor beta chains below all came from one sample that was sequenced in a study of graft-versus-host responses after intestinal transplantation. Data came from immunoSEQ multiplex PCR; TCRdb stores just in-frame clones and leaves some out. The sample includes around 100,000 clones, about 90% seen only once; the top ten take roughly 0.95%. The antigens of these receptors remain unknown. Sample: unstimulated CD4+ T cells sorted from spleen or lymph node cells, taken before transplant. The receptors were sampled from a human donor who was the organ donor for an intestinal transplant.

This clone turned up a few times. The gene calls are TRBV7-9 and TRBJ1-2; D may be TRBD1 (6 bases). V shed 5 bases and J shed 7 bases, with 17 bases lying between them. Germline V lookup: CDR1 SEHNR, CDR2 FQNEAQ (reference sequence). This CDR3 comprises 14 residues. The CDR3 region has the DNA TGTGCCAGCAGCCACTTGTCGGGGGGCAGTGGCTACACCTTC. It is translated as CASSHLSGGSGYTF.

The chain couples TRBV6-1 to TRBJ2-4, with TRBD2 identical over 7 bases. The germline gives CDR1 MNHNS, CDR2 SASEGT. This CDR3 has 15 residues. The V segment lost 8 bases and the J segment 8 bases; nucleotides outside the gene matches: 15. The CDR3 spells CASSPGGRSRDIQYF. CDR3 in DNA: TGTGCCAGCTCTCCGGGGGGACGGTCGAGAGACATTCAGTACTTC.

The V call is TRBV18, the J call TRBJ2-7; D may correspond to TRBD1 or TRBD2 (5 bases each). The germline CDR1 and CDR2 sequences are KGHSH and LQKENI. There are 14 residues in the CDR3. Between the trimmed V and J ends, which lost 2 bases and 5 bases, there was a span of 13 bases. CDR3 residues: CASSPFPGTHEQYF. CDR3 nucleotides: TGTGCCAGCTCACCATTCCCAGGGACCCACGAGCAGTACTTC.

J is TRBJ1-5 and V is TRBV6-6; D uncertain. Trimming removed 4 bases from V and 0 bases from J, with 13 bases in between. The CDR3 extends over 16 amino acids. CDR1 is MNHNY, CDR2 SVGAGI, per germline (reference sequence). Here the CDR3 reads CASSLNPRYSNQPQHF. The CDR3 DNA reads TGTGCCAGCAGTTTGAACCCGAGATATAGCAATCAGCCCCAGCATTTT.

The chain combines TRBV5-1 with TRBJ2-1, with 10 bases aligning to TRBD2. The CDR3 covers 16 residues. The trim removed 3 bases at V and 8 bases at J, leaving 11 bases unmatched. Germline loops: CDR1 SGHRS, CDR2 YFSETQ. The CDR3 here is CASSSQIAGGKDEQFF. The CDR3 DNA reads as TGCGCCAGCAGCTCGCAAATAGCGGGGGGCAAGGATGAGCAGTTCTTC.

The chain employs TRBV11-2 and TRBJ2-5; D gene uncertain. Germline lookup yields CDR1 SGHAT and CDR2 FQNNGV. Trimming took 0 bases from V and 11 from J, leaving 13 bases between them. The CDR3 sequence is 13 residues long. The CDR3 DNA sequence: TGTGCCAGCAGCTTAGATTTCGCTACAGTGCAGTACTTC. Protein: CASSLDFATVQYF.

This chain uses TRBV11-2 with TRBJ2-7, with D possibly called TRBD1 or TRBD2 (6 bases each). Germline V gene data show CDR1 as SGHAT and CDR2 as FQNNGV. Trimming pared 5 bases from V and 0 bases from J, leaving 17 bases between. This CDR3 contains 16 residues. As DNA, the CDR3 is TGTGCCAGCAGCCTGCCGAGGGGGGCCACCTCCTACGAGCAGTACTTC. Residues: CASSLPRGATSYEQYF. Together with reference TRBV11-2 and TRBJ2-7, the CDR3 gives the full variable domain: EAGVAQSPRYKIIEKRQSVAFWCNPISGHATLYWYQQILGQGPKLLIQFQNNGVVDDSQLPKDRFSAERLKGVDSTLKIQPAKLEDSAVYLCASSLPRGATSYEQYFGPGTRLTVT.

The V call is TRBV7-8, the J call TRBJ2-7, with D possibly matching TRBD2 (5 bases). CDR3 size: 15 residues. Trimming removed 1 base from V and 2 bases from J, with 12 bases in between. CDR1 is SGHVS, CDR2 FQNEAQ, per germline. CDR3 sequence: CASSLESSGAYEQYF. As DNA, the CDR3 is TGTGCCAGCAGCTTAGAATCCTCCGGGGCCTACGAGCAGTACTTC.

J is TRBJ1-2 and V is TRBV10-3; weak D call: TRBD1 (6 bases). V was cut by 2 bases and J by 4 bases, with 11 bases left in between. The CDR3 loop spans 14 amino acids. Germline CDR1 reads ENHRY; CDR2 reads SYGVKD. CDR3 in amino acids: CAISEGQLGYGYTF. DNA of the CDR3: TGTGCCATCAGTGAGGGACAGTTAGGCTATGGCTACACCTTC.

The rearrangement uses TRBV10-3 and TRBJ1-2, with 7 bases identical to TRBD1. This CDR3 has 12 amino acids. Trimming removed 4 bases from V and 4 bases from J; junction bases left unmatched: 0. Germline lookup yields CDR1 ENHRY and CDR2 SYGVKD. This CDR3 reads CAISGTGYGYTF. In DNA form, the CDR3 reads TGTGCCATCAGTGGGACAGGCTATGGCTACACCTTC.

The chain couples TRBV2 to TRBJ1-1; TRBD1 might be the D (5 bases). In germline, CDR1 is SNHLY, CDR2 FYNNEI. The CDR3 sequence is 17 residues long. V gave up 3 bases and J gave up 1 base, with 18 bases separating them. The CDR3 region has the DNA TGTGCCAGCAGTGAGTTAGACTTGGGGGGTCGGAACACTGAAGCTTTCTTT. It codes for CASSELDLGGRNTEAFF.